The 15 T cell receptor beta chains in this list originate from one sample, sequenced in a study of cytomegalovirus exposure and HLA in healthy donors (dated 2017 in TCRdb). The library came from the immunoSEQ multiplex PCR assay. A mixture of 60 forward primers for TCR Vbeta segments and 13 reverse primers for TCR Jbeta segments was used in the multiplex PCR. This immuneACCESS table, as held by TCRdb, lists in-frame sequences with V and J called but not all clones. Of the missing ones, under half trace to an unresolved V gene in checked studies; the others have no known cause. Counted in this sample were about 220,000 clones; over 80% of them appeared once. The ten largest clones take up 5% to 6% of the sample. The sample consisted of PBMCs. The receptor set was obtained from a woman aged 40-49 years in good health and CMV-seropositive.

This clone was seen a few times. The chain couples TRBV6-6 to TRBJ2-5; 9 bases match TRBD2. The J call may be mistaken, given a closer DNA end match to TRBJ2-7. Looked up from germline, CDR1 is MNHNY and CDR2 is SVGAGI (reference sequence). There are 16 residues in the CDR3. The CDR3 loop is CASSGIRTSDSYEQYF. The CDR3 nucleotides read TGTGCCAGCAGTGGGATTAGGACTAGCGACTCCTACGAGCAGTACTTC.

The chain is built from TRBV7-2 and TRBJ2-7, with TRBD1 identical over 7 bases. With V trimmed by 1 base and J by 4 bases, 10 bases remained unmatched. Germline V gene sequence: CDR1 SGHTA, CDR2 FQGNSA. This CDR3 region has 16 residues. This CDR3 reads CASSLVSGTVQYEQYF. The CDR3 DNA sequence: TGTGCCAGCAGCTTAGTTAGTGGGACAGTTCAATACGAGCAGTACTTC. Full variable domain (missing parts from reference TRBV7-2 and TRBJ2-7): GAGVSQSPSNKVTEKGKDVELRCDPISGHTALYWYRQSLGQGLEFLIYFQGNSAPDKSGLPSDRFSAERTGGSVSTLTIQRTQQEDSAVYLCASSLVSGTVQYEQYFGPGTRLTVT.

The rearrangement links TRBV2 to TRBJ1-4; 9 nucleotides align to TRBD1. Germline V gene lookup returns CDR1 SNHLY and CDR2 FYNNEI. The V and J ends lost 1 base and 0 bases, in that order; junction bases with no gene match: 6. The CDR3 is 18 amino acids. The CDR3 DNA is TGTGCCAGCAGTGAAGTACCGGGACAGGGTGCAACTAATGAAAAACTGTTTTTT. As protein: CASSEVPGQGATNEKLFF.

The rearrangement joins TRBV6-5 to TRBJ1-1, with TRBD1 identical over 11 bases. Trimming cost V 7 bases and J 10 bases; bases outside gene matches: 11. The CDR3 totals 14 residues. CDR1 and CDR2 (germline): MNHEY, SVGAGI. The CDR3: CASNDGDRGRSAFF. The CDR3 coding sequence is TGTGCCAGCAACGACGGGGACAGGGGGAGGTCAGCTTTCTTT.

The chain has TRBV6-5 and TRBJ1-1; a possible D gene is TRBD1 (5 bases). CDR1 and CDR2 from the germline V gene are MNHEY and SVGAGI. The germline V and J ends were trimmed by 0 bases and 4 bases, with 9 bases remaining between them. This CDR3 contains 14 residues. The CDR3 is CASSYSLGGTEAFF. In DNA, the CDR3 is TGTGCCAGCAGTTACTCGCTCGGGGGCACTGAAGCTTTCTTT.

This rearrangement joins TRBV7-9 to TRBJ2-1, with D perhaps matching TRBD2 (5 bases). This CDR3 has 15 amino acids. V lost 3 bases to trimming and J lost 6 bases, with 15 bases between them. Germline V gene sequence: CDR1 SEHNR, CDR2 FQNEAQ (reference sequence). In DNA, the CDR3 is TGTGCCAGCAGCTTCCCCTCGGGGAGATTCAATGAGCAGTTCTTC. This gives the protein CASSFPSGRFNEQFF.

CDR3 sequence reads: CASSVAPPDRGGEQYF. As DNA, the CDR3 is TGTGCCAGCAGCGTAGCCCCTCCGGACAGGGGAGGAGAGCAGTACTTC. This rearrangement joins TRBV9 to TRBJ2-5, with 9 bases fitting TRBD1. The V and J ends lost 0 bases and 11 bases, in that order; junction bases with no gene match: 14. This CDR3 has 16 amino acids. Looked up from germline, CDR1 is SGDLS and CDR2 is YYNGEE.

The V and J genes are TRBV6-5 and TRBJ2-5; 9 bases are a match to TRBD1. The V segment lost 5 bases and the J segment 4 bases; nucleotides outside the gene matches: 8. The CDR3 extends over 15 amino acids. CDR1 and CDR2 (germline): MNHEY, SVGAGI. The CDR3 DNA is TGTGCCAGCAGTCCGGACAGGGGATATGGAGAGACCCAGTACTTC. Its protein is CASSPDRGYGETQYF.

The V call is TRBV5-1, the J call TRBJ2-3; D perhaps matches TRBD2 (6 bases). The length of the CDR3 is 16 residues. CDR1 is SGHRS, CDR2 YFSETQ, per germline. V lost 0 bases, J lost 2 bases, and 13 bases lay in between. The CDR3 protein is CASSLDLRGPTDTQYF. In nucleotides, the CDR3 is TGCGCCAGCAGCTTGGACTTGCGGGGCCCCACAGATACGCAGTATTTT.

V gene TRBV6-4 combines with J gene TRBJ1-5, with 10 nucleotides matching TRBD1. CDR3 length: 16 amino acids. Germline V gives CDR1 MRHNA, CDR2 SNTAGT. V lost 6 bases and J lost 1; bases outside the gene matches: 6. CDR3 DNA: TGTGCCAGCAGACCAGGGACAGGGGTGAGCAATCAGCCCCAGCATTTT. Translation: CASRPGTGVSNQPQHF.

Regarding this clone: The junction and the germline gene differ at one end; a read error may be behind it. V and J are TRBV7-9 and TRBJ2-5; TRBD2 might be the D (6 bases). Germline V gene data show CDR1 as SEHNR and CDR2 as FQNEAQ (reference sequence). The CDR3 totals 15 residues. As DNA, the CDR3 is TGTTCCAGCAGCTTGGAGGGGTTTAAGCAAGAGACCCAGTACTTC. Translating gives CSSSLEGFKQETQYF.

The chain carries TRBV6-1 and TRBJ2-7; the match to TRBD1 covers 8 bases. The CDR3 has 13 residues. The trim removed 6 bases at V and 5 bases at J, leaving 6 bases unmatched. Germline V gene data show CDR1 as MNHNS and CDR2 as SASEGT. For the CDR3, the DNA is TGTGCCAGCAGAGGACAGGGTACCGACGAGCAGTACTTC. As protein: CASRGQGTDEQYF.

This clone was recorded once. The J gene is TRBJ2-5, the V gene TRBV7-8; 8 bases map to TRBD2. The germline CDR1 and CDR2 sequences are SGHVS and FQNEAQ. The V and J ends lost 5 bases and 3 bases, in that order; junction bases with no gene match: 2. The CDR3 is 13 residues long. DNA of the CDR3: TGTGCCAGCAGCACGGGGGGGAAAGAGACCCAGTACTTC. Amino acids: CASSTGGKETQYF. Together with reference TRBV7-8 and TRBJ2-5, the CDR3 gives the full variable domain: GAGVSQSPRYKVAKRGQDVALRCDPISGHVSLFWYQQALGQGPEFLTYFQNEAQLDKSGLPSDRFFAERPEGSVSTLKIQRTQQEDSAVYLCASSTGGKETQYFGPGTRLLVL.

The rearrangement links TRBV4-1 to TRBJ2-1; 14 nucleotides align to TRBD2. V lost 0 bases, J lost 6 bases, and 7 bases stayed unmatched. The CDR3 has 18 residues. CDR1 MGHRA and CDR2 YSYEKL come from the germline V gene. The CDR3 coding sequence is TGCGCCAGCAGCCAAGAACCCGCGACTAGCGGGAGGGTCAATGAGCAGTTCTTC. Its translation: CASSQEPATSGRVNEQFF.

The chain recombines TRBV19 with TRBJ1-1, with D perhaps TRBD1 (6 bases). The CDR3 extends over 19 amino acids. The germline V gene encodes CDR1 LNHDA and CDR2 SQIVND (reference sequence). The V gene lost 0 bases and the J gene lost 5 bases, with 25 bases spanning the gap. The CDR3 DNA is TGTGCCAGTAGTATAGATTTTACGCGTCACAGGGCTAAGGGGACTGAAGCTTTCTTT. It encodes CASSIDFTRHRAKGTEAFF.